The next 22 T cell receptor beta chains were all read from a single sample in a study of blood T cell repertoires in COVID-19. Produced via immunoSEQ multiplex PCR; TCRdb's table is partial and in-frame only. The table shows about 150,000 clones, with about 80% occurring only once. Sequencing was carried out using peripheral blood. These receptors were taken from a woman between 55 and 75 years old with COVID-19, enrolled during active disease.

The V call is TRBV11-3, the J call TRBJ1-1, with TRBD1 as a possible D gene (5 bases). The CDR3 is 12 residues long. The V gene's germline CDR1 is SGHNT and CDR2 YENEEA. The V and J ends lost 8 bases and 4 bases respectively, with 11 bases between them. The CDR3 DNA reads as TGTGCCAGCGGGCAGGGAACCACTGAAGCTTTCTTT. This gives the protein CASGQGTTEAFF.

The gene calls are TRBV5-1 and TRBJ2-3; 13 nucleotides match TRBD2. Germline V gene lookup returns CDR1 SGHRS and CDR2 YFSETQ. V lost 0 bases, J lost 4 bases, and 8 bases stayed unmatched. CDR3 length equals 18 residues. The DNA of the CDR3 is TGCGCCAGCAGCTTGGAACTAGCGGGAGGGCCATTGGCAGATACGCAGTATTTT. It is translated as CASSLELAGGPLADTQYF.

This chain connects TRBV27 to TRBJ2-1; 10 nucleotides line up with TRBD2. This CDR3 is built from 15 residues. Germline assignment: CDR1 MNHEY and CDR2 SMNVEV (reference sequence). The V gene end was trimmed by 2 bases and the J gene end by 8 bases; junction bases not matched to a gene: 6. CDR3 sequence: CASSLLAGVVYEQFF. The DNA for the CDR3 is TGTGCCAGCAGTTTACTAGCGGGAGTCGTCTATGAGCAGTTCTTC.

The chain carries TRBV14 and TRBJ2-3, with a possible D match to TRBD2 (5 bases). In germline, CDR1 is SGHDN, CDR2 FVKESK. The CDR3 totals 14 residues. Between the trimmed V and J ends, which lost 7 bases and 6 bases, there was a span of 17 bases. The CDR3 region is CASTRGFISDTQYF. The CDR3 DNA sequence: TGTGCCAGCACAAGAGGGTTTATAAGTGATACGCAGTATTTT.

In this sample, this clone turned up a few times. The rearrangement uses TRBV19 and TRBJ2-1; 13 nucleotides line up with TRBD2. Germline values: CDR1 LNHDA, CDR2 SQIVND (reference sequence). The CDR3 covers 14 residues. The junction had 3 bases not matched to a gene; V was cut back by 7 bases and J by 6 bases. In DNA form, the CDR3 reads TGTGCCAGTACCCGGACTAGCGGGAGCAATGAGCAGTTCTTC. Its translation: CASTRTSGSNEQFF.

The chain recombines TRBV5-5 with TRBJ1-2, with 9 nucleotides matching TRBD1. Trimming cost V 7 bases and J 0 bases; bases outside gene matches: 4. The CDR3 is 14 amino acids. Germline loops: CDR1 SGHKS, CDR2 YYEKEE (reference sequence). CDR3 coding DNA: TGTGCCAGCCTTGACAGGGGGTCTAACTATGGCTACACCTTC. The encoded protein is CASLDRGSNYGYTF.

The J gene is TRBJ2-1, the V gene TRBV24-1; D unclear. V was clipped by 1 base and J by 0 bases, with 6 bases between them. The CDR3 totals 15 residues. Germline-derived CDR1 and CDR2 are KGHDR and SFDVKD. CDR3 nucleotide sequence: TGTGCCACCAGTGATTTCGGTCGCTCCTACAATGAGCAGTTCTTC. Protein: CATSDFGRSYNEQFF.

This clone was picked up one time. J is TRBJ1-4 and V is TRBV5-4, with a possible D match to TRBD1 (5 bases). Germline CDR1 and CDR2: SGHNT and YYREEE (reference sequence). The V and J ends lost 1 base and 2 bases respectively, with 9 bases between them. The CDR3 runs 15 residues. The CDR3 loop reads CASSLRGGTNEKLFF. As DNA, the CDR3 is TGTGCCAGCAGCTTGAGGGGTGGTACTAATGAAAAACTGTTTTTT.

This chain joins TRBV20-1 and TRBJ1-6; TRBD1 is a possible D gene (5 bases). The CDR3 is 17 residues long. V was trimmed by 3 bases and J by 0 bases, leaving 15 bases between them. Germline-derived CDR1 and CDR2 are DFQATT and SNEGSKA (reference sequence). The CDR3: CSASMLGGTSYNSPLHF. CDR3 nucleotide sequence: TGCAGTGCTAGTATGCTTGGGGGGACCTCCTATAATTCACCCCTCCACTTT.

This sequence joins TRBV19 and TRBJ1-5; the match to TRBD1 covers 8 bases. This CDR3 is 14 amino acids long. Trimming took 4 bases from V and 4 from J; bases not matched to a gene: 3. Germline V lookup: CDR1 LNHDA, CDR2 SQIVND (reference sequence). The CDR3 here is CASSKDRVNQPQHF. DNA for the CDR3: TGTGCCAGTAGTAAGGACAGGGTGAATCAGCCCCAGCATTTT.

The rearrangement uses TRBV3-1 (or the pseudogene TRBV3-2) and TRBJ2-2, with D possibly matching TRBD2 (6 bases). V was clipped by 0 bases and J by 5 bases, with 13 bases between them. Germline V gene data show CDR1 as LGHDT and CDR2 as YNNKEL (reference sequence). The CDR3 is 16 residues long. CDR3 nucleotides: TGTGCCAGCAGCCAAGATACACTAGCTGGGACCGGGGAGCTGTTTTTT. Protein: CASSQDTLAGTGELFF.

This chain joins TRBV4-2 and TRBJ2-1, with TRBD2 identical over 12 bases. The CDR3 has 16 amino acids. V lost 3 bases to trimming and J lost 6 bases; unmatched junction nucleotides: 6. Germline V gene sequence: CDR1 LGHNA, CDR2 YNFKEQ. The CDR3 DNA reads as TGTGCCAGCAGCCAGGTGGGACTAGCGGGCGGCAATGAGCAGTTCTTC. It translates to CASSQVGLAGGNEQFF.

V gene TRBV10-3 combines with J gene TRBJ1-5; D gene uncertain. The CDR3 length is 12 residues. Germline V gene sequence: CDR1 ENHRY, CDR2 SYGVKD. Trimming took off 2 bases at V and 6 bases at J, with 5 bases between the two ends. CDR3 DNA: TGTGCCATCAGTGAGGGCGGTCAGCCCCAGCATTTT. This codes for CAISEGGQPQHF.

CDR3 DNA sequence: TGTGCCAGCAGTGAAGGGCTAGATGAAAAACTGTTTTTT. Translated, it gives CASSEGLDEKLFF. V is TRBV2 and J is TRBJ1-4; D call uncertain. The CDR3 is 13 residues long. CDR1 and CDR2 (germline): SNHLY, FYNNEI. Trimming took off 1 base at V and 6 bases at J, with 6 bases between the two ends. The variable domain in full, with the rest retrieved from reference TRBV2 and TRBJ1-4, is EPEVTQTPSHQVTQMGQEVILRCVPISNHLYFYWYRQILGQKVEFLVSFYNNEISEKSEIFDDQFSVERPDGSNFTLKIRSTKLEDSAMYFCASSEGLDEKLFFGSGTQLSVL.

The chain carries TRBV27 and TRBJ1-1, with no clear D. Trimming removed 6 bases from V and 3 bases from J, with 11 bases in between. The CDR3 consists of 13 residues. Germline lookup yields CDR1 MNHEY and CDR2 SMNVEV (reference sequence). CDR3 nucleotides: TGTGCCAGCAGGTTGGGAGAGGACACTGAAGCTTTCTTT. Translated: CASRLGEDTEAFF.

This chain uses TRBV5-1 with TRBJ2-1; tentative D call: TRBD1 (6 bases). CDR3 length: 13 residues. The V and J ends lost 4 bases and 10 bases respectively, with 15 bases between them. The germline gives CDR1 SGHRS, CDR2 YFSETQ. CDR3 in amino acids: CASSIRQVAEQFF. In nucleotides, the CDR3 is TGCGCCAGCAGCATACGACAGGTTGCAGAGCAGTTCTTC.

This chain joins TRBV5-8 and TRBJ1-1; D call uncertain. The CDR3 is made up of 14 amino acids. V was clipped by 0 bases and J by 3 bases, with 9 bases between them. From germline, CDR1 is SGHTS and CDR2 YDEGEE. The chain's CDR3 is CASSLGYLDTEAFF. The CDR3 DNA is TGTGCCAGCAGCTTGGGCTACTTGGACACTGAAGCTTTCTTT.

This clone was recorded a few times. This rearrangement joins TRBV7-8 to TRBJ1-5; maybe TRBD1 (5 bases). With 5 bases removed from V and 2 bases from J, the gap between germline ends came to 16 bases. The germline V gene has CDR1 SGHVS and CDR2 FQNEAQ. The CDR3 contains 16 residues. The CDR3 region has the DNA TGTGCCAGCAGCCCCTCCCGGGGAGGGGGCAATCAGCCCCAGCATTTT. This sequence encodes CASSPSRGGGNQPQHF.

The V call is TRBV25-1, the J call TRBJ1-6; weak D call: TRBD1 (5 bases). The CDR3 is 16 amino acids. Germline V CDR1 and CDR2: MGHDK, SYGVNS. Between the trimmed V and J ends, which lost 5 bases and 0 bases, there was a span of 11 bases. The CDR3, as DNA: TGTGCCAGCAGTACACAGGAGATCTCCTATAATTCACCCCTCCACTTT. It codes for CASSTQEISYNSPLHF.

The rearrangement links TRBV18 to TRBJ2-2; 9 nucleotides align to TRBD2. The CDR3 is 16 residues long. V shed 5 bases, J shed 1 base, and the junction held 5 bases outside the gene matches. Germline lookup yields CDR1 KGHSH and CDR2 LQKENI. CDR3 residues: CASSSLAGVNTGELFF. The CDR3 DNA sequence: TGTGCCAGCTCATCCTTAGCGGGGGTGAACACCGGGGAGCTGTTTTTT.

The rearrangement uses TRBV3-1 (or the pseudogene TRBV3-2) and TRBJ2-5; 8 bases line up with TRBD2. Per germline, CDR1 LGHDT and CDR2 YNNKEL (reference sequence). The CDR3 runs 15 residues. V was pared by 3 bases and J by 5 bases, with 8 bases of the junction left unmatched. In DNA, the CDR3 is TGTGCCAGCAGCCAGAGGCGGGGGGTTTTTGAGACCCAGTACTTC. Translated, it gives CASSQRRGVFETQYF.

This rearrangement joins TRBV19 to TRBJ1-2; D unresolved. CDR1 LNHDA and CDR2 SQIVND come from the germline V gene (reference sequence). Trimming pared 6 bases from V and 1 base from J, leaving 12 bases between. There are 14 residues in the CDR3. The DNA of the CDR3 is TGTGCCAGTAGATGGGCAGCTTATAACTATGGCTACACCTTC. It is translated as CASRWAAYNYGYTF.